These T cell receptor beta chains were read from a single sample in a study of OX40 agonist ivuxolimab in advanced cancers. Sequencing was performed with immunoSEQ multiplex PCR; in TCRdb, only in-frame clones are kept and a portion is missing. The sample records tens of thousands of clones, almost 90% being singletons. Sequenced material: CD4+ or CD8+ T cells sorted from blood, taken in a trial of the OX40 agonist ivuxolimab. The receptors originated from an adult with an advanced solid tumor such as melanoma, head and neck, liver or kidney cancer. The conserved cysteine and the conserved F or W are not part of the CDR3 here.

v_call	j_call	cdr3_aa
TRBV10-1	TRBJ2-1	AGRRGGRDNEQF
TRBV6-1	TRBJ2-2	ASSGRGSWLAGELF
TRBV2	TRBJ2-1	ASGGASYNEQF
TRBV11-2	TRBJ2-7	ASSLDQGGRALPHEQY
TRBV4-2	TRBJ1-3	ASSQFTRSVSGNTIY
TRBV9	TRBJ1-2	ASSPGGKGGYT
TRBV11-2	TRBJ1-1	ASSTWTGGHAF
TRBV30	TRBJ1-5	AWSVAGQYQPQH
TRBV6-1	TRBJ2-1	ASSGGMRRDNEQF
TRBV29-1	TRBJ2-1	SVDNEQF
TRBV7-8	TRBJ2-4	ASSLFVVQGAGKNIQY
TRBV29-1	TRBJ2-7	SVGGHTLEQY
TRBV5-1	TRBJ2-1	ASSRSGEPYEQF
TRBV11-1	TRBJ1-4	ASSRTGGREKLF
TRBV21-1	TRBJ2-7	TSSKFAQGASYEQY
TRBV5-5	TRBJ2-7	ASSLVGQGSYEQY
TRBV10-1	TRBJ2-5	ASRRVETQY
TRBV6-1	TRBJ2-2	ASSQVGGELF